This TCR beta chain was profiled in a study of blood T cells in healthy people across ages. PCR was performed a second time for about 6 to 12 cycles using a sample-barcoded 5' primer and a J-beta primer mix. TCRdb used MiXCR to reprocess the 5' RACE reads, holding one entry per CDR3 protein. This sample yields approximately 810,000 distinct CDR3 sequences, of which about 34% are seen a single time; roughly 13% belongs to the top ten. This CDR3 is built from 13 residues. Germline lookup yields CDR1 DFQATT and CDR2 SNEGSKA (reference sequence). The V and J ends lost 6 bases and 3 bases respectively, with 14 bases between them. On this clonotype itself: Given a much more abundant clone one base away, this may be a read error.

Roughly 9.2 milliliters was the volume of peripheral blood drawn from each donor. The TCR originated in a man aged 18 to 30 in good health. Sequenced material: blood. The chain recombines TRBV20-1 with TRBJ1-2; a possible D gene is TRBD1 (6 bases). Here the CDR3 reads CSAKRQADYGYTF. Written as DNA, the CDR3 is TGCAGTGCAAAAAGACAGGCGGACTATGGCTACACCTTC.